Listed here are 26 T cell receptor beta chains from one sample, sequenced in a study of OX40 agonist ivuxolimab in advanced cancers. Profiling relied on immunoSEQ multiplex PCR, and the TCRdb table lists in-frame clones only, not all of them. The table has tens of thousands of clones, more than 80% seen once. Source: CD4+ or CD8+ T cells sorted from blood, taken in a trial of the OX40 agonist ivuxolimab. Receptors originate from an adult with an advanced solid tumor such as melanoma, head and neck, liver or kidney cancer.

DNA of the CDR3: TGTGCCAGCAGTGCACTAGGCACAGATACGCAGTATTTT. Amino acids: CASSALGTDTQYF. J is TRBJ2-3 and V is TRBV2, with D perhaps TRBD2 (5 bases). The germline V gene encodes CDR1 SNHLY and CDR2 FYNNEI. The ends were cut back, 4 bases at V and 1 base at J, with 6 bases in the middle. This CDR3 region has 13 residues.

This chain uses TRBV19 with TRBJ1-2; D possibly corresponds to TRBD1 (5 bases). Germline lookup yields CDR1 LNHDA and CDR2 SQIVND (reference sequence). The length of the CDR3 is 15 residues. Trimming cost V 9 bases and J 3 bases, with 20 bases left between them. The CDR3 loop reads CARGALETPYYGYTF. For the CDR3, the DNA is TGTGCCAGAGGGGCTCTAGAAACCCCCTACTATGGCTACACCTTC.

The chain couples TRBV5-6 to TRBJ1-1; D gene unclear. This CDR3 is built from 14 residues. Per germline, CDR1 SGHDT and CDR2 YYEEEE. V dropped 4 bases and J dropped 1 base, with 11 bases sitting between them. In DNA form, the CDR3 reads TGTGCCAGCAGCATCGATCAGGCGAACACTGAAGCTTTCTTT. This encodes CASSIDQANTEAFF.

This rearrangement joins TRBV7-3 to TRBJ2-2; 8 bases fit TRBD1. The CDR3 loop spans 17 amino acids. J lost 3 bases, V lost 1 base, and 7 bases had no gene match. Germline CDR1 SGHTA, CDR2 FQGTGA. DNA of the CDR3: TGTGCCAGCAGCTTAAACCAGGACAGGGAGGACACCGGGGAGCTGTTTTTT. Its translation is CASSLNQDREDTGELFF.

The chain links TRBV29-1 to TRBJ2-1; tentatively, D is TRBD1 (6 bases). The CDR3 is 13 amino acids. Germline V CDR1 and CDR2: SQVTM, ANQGSEA. The V gene lost 1 base and the J gene lost 9 bases, with 13 bases spanning the gap. The CDR3 nucleotides read TGCAGCGTTGAAGTACTGGACAGTAGTGAGCAGTTCTTC. It specifies CSVEVLDSSEQFF.

The chain has TRBV7-9 and TRBJ1-2; perhaps TRBD1 as D (6 bases). Trimming removed 1 base from V and 3 bases from J, with 9 bases in between. Germline-derived CDR1 and CDR2 are SEHNR and FQNEAQ (reference sequence). CDR3 length: 14 residues. The CDR3 region has the DNA TGTGCCAGCAGCTTAGATAGGACAGACTATGGCTACACCTTC. It codes for CASSLDRTDYGYTF.

This sequence joins TRBV2 and TRBJ2-2; 13 nucleotides agree with TRBD2. This CDR3 contains 18 residues. V lost 3 bases to trimming and J lost 5 bases; unmatched junction nucleotides: 9. Germline CDR1 and CDR2: SNHLY and FYNNEI. This chain's CDR3 is CASSDGTSGAGWTGELFF. Here the CDR3 DNA reads TGTGCCAGCAGTGACGGGACTAGCGGGGCCGGTTGGACCGGGGAGCTGTTTTTT.

The J gene is TRBJ1-1, the V gene TRBV9; TRBD1 agrees at 7 bases. V shed 0 bases and J 4 bases; nucleotides not matched to a gene: 6. There are 15 residues in the CDR3. Looked up from germline, CDR1 is SGDLS and CDR2 is YYNGEE. CDR3 in DNA: TGTGCCAGCAGCGTAGATAAAGGGGGCGGCACTGAAGCTTTCTTT. Protein product: CASSVDKGGGTEAFF.

The chain combines TRBV7-9 with TRBJ2-1, with 11 bases aligning to TRBD2. The CDR3 loop spans 18 amino acids. The V segment lost 5 bases and the J segment 0 bases; nucleotides outside the gene matches: 9. Germline loops: CDR1 SEHNR, CDR2 FQNEAQ (reference sequence). DNA of the CDR3: TGTGCCAGCAGCACGCTAGCGGGAGGAGGTTTCTCCTACAATGAGCAGTTCTTC. Protein product: CASSTLAGGGFSYNEQFF. The full variable domain, with the rest looked up from reference TRBV7-9 and TRBJ2-1, is DTGVSQNPRHKITKRGQNVTFRCDPISEHNRLYWYRQTLGQGPEFLTYFQNEAQLEKSRLLSDRFSAERPKGSFSTLEIQRTEQGDSAMYLCASSTLAGGGFSYNEQFFGPGTRLTVL.

The chain is built from TRBV15 and TRBJ2-4; the D is unclear. This CDR3 is 16 amino acids long. CDR1 and CDR2 (germline): LNHNV, YYDKDF (reference sequence). V lost 0 bases and J 4 bases, leaving 13 bases between the germline ends. The DNA of the CDR3 is TGTGCCACCAGCAGAGACCCCAAGCGCTCAAAAAACATTCAGTACTTC. Protein sequence: CATSRDPKRSKNIQYF.

The rearrangement links TRBV27 to TRBJ1-1; a possible D gene is TRBD1 (6 bases). From germline, CDR1 is MNHEY and CDR2 SMNVEV (reference sequence). V lost 4 bases, J lost 5 bases, and 14 bases lay in between. The CDR3 extends over 14 amino acids. CDR3 residues: CASSYRALWTEAFF. For the CDR3, the DNA is TGTGCCAGCAGTTACAGGGCCCTCTGGACTGAAGCTTTCTTT.

J is TRBJ2-2 and V is TRBV4-1; 8 bases fit TRBD2. Germline-derived CDR1 and CDR2 are MGHRA and YSYEKL. This CDR3 has 15 amino acids. Losses at the gene ends were 1 base for V and 9 bases for J; bases not matched to a gene: 7. The CDR3 protein is CASSQVNAGGRELFF. For the CDR3, the DNA is TGCGCCAGCAGCCAAGTAAATGCGGGGGGTAGGGAGCTGTTTTTT.

Worth noting for this clone: Other DNA sequences within the sample encode an identical CDR3. This chain joins TRBV27 and TRBJ2-7; TRBD1 might be the D (6 bases). This CDR3 spans 13 amino acids. Trimming took 5 bases from V and 4 from J, leaving 12 bases between them. Per the germline V gene, CDR1 is MNHEY and CDR2 is SMNVEV (reference sequence). CDR3 residues: CASSLGQSYEQYF. CDR3 bases: TGTGCCAGCAGTCTAGGACAGAGTTACGAGCAGTACTTC.

The chain joins TRBV10-1 to TRBJ2-7; D unclear. V was clipped by 4 bases and J by 5 bases, with 12 bases between them. The germline CDR1 and CDR2 sequences are WNHNN and SYGVQD (reference sequence). The CDR3 has 13 residues. The CDR3 is CASSVRPGHEQYF. The CDR3 region has the DNA TGCGCCAGCAGTGTCAGACCCGGACACGAGCAGTACTTC.

The chain uses TRBV11-3 and TRBJ2-1; 7 bases are a match to TRBD1. The V gene end was trimmed by 1 base and the J gene end by 0 bases; junction bases not matched to a gene: 0. The germline V gene encodes CDR1 SGHNT and CDR2 YENEEA. The CDR3 consists of 15 residues. The CDR3 DNA is TGTGCCAGCAGCTTAGGGGACAGCTCCTACAATGAGCAGTTCTTC. The encoded protein is CASSLGDSSYNEQFF.

Only one count was recorded for this clone. CDR3 loop: CASSHRQETYEQYF. CDR3 nucleotides: TGTGCCAGCAGCCATAGACAGGAAACCTACGAGCAGTACTTC. The V call is TRBV7-9, the J call TRBJ2-7; perhaps TRBD1 as D (6 bases). The CDR3 totals 14 residues. Trimming removed 5 bases at V and 2 bases at J, with 13 bases between. Germline-derived CDR1 and CDR2 are SEHNR and FQNEAQ (reference sequence).

The chain joins TRBV2 to TRBJ2-2; 11 nucleotides match TRBD1. V lost 8 bases to trimming and J lost 3 bases; unmatched junction nucleotides: 14. The germline V gene encodes CDR1 SNHLY and CDR2 FYNNEI. The CDR3 is made up of 18 amino acids. Here the CDR3 reads CASFWTGTGGSDTGELFF. The CDR3 bases are TGTGCCAGCTTTTGGACCGGGACAGGGGGATCGGACACCGGGGAGCTGTTTTTT. The full variable domain, completed using reference TRBV2 and TRBJ2-2, is EPEVTQTPSHQVTQMGQEVILRCVPISNHLYFYWYRQILGQKVEFLVSFYNNEISEKSEIFDDQFSVERPDGSNFTLKIRSTKLEDSAMYFCASFWTGTGGSDTGELFFGEGSRLTVL.

This chain connects TRBV27 to TRBJ1-2, with D hard to call. The V gene's germline CDR1 is MNHEY and CDR2 SMNVEV (reference sequence). Trimming removed 2 bases from V and 3 bases from J, with 7 bases in between. CDR3 size: 13 residues. CDR3 in DNA: TGTGCCAGCAGTTTAGTGCGGGACTATGGCTACACCTTC. It yields the protein CASSLVRDYGYTF.

J is TRBJ2-3 and V is TRBV30; no clear D gene. Trimming pared 2 bases from V and 2 bases from J, leaving 8 bases between. CDR1 is GTSNPN and CDR2 is SVGIG in the germline V gene (reference sequence). This CDR3 has 13 amino acids. This CDR3 is CAWSRVLTDTQYF. The CDR3 region has the DNA TGTGCCTGGAGTAGGGTTCTCACAGATACGCAGTATTTT.

This clone was seen only once. The chain carries TRBV6-6 and TRBJ1-6, with unresolved D. The germline V and J ends were trimmed by 5 bases and 12 bases, with 14 bases remaining between them. Germline-derived CDR1 and CDR2 are MNHNY and SVGAGI (reference sequence). This CDR3 is 13 amino acids long. The CDR3 DNA is TGTGCCAGCAGTCCTTCTCCCCGGTTACCCCTCCACTTT. This sequence encodes CASSPSPRLPLHF.

The V gene is TRBV6-1, the J gene TRBJ2-5; TRBD1 matches 9 bases. CDR3 size: 20 residues. Germline V lookup: CDR1 MNHNS, CDR2 SASEGT. V gave up 2 bases and J gave up 4 bases; unmatched junction bases: 20. The CDR3 loop is CASSEWRGDRDVVAGETQYF. DNA of the CDR3: TGTGCCAGCAGTGAATGGAGGGGGGACAGGGATGTAGTAGCGGGAGAGACCCAGTACTTC.

V gene TRBV28 combines with J gene TRBJ1-5; weak D call: TRBD1 (6 bases). Trimming cost V 10 bases and J 6 bases, with 19 bases left between them. The CDR3 contains 14 residues. Germline CDR1 MDHEN, CDR2 SYDVKM. The CDR3 protein is CATGWGGLGQPQHF. CDR3 sequence (DNA): TGTGCCACCGGATGGGGGGGGCTCGGTCAGCCCCAGCATTTT.

The chain links TRBV27 to TRBJ2-3; the match to TRBD2 covers 9 bases. The germline V gene has CDR1 MNHEY and CDR2 SMNVEV (reference sequence). CDR3 length: 14 amino acids. The J segment lost 3 bases and the V segment lost 6 bases, leaving 4 bases of the junction unmatched. This CDR3 reads CASSPGLATDTQYF. The CDR3 DNA reads TGTGCCAGCAGCCCGGGACTAGCTACAGATACGCAGTATTTT.

V gene TRBV28 combines with J gene TRBJ1-6; the D gene is possibly TRBD1 (6 bases). V lost 3 bases to trimming and J lost 9 bases, with 18 bases between them. The CDR3 totals 16 residues. Germline V lookup: CDR1 MDHEN, CDR2 SYDVKM. The CDR3, as DNA: TGTGCCAGCAGTTTGATGCAGGGGCGACTTGGTTCACCCCTCCACTTT. The encoded protein is CASSLMQGRLGSPLHF.

The chain combines TRBV30 with TRBJ1-5; D is undetermined. CDR3 size: 15 residues. V was trimmed by 2 bases and J by 0 bases, leaving 11 bases between them. Per germline, CDR1 GTSNPN and CDR2 SVGIG (reference sequence). As DNA, the CDR3 is TGTGCCTGGAGTATCCCTGACCATAGCAATCAGCCCCAGCATTTT. Translated, it gives CAWSIPDHSNQPQHF.

The CDR3 is CASSQTSGSNYEQFF. DNA for the CDR3: TGTGCCAGCAGCCAGACTAGCGGGAGTAACTATGAGCAGTTCTTC. J is TRBJ2-1 and V is TRBV7-9; TRBD2 agrees at 12 bases. The CDR3 has 15 amino acids. Trimming removed 5 bases from V and 8 bases from J; junction bases left unmatched: 7. Per germline, CDR1 SEHNR and CDR2 FQNEAQ (reference sequence).